This entry features one T cell receptor (beta chain) sequence. Other DNA sequences in this sample translate to the same CDR3. These data are taken from a study of T cell changes during pregnancy in multiple sclerosis. The CDR3 has 13 amino acids. Trimming pared 3 bases from V and 2 bases from J, leaving 8 bases between. Germline assignment: CDR1 MNHEY and CDR2 SMNVEV (reference sequence). The table came from immunoSEQ multiplex PCR; TCRdb's copy has only in-frame clones and leaves some out. The sample consists of 70,000 to 100,000 clones, roughly 91% of them appearing once. This receptor was identified in a female donor with multiple sclerosis, enrolled in a pregnancy study. The V call is TRBV27, the J call TRBJ2-7; D may be TRBD2 (5 bases). The sequenced sample was peripheral blood, obtained in the first trimester of pregnancy. CDR3 coding DNA: TGTGCCAGCAGTTTTCGGGGAGCCTACGAGCAGTACTTC. It yields the protein CASSFRGAYEQYF.